This entry is about one T cell receptor beta chain. The antigen remains undetermined. The sample comes from a study of cytomegalovirus exposure and HLA in healthy donors. Study results and caveats: The investigators catalogued about 170 TCR beta chains as cytomegalovirus-associated.

The donors were part of the validation cohort of over a hundred subjects. That cohort was separate from the first cohort, which comprised roughly 670 subjects. Assay used: immunoSEQ multiplex PCR; TCRdb lists only in-frame clones, some missing. The sample holds fewer than 200,000 clones, 85% to 90% seen once. From germline, CDR1 is GTSNPN and CDR2 SVGIG (reference sequence). V was shortened by 2 bases and J by 6 bases, with 13 bases between the two germline ends. This CDR3 is 14 amino acids long. The receptor was isolated from a woman under 30 in good health and CMV-seropositive. Sequenced material: PBMCs. The chain employs TRBV30 and TRBJ1-4; D is possibly TRBD1 (5 bases). This CDR3 is CAWSLAGDYEKLFF. The CDR3 nucleotides are TGTGCCTGGAGTCTGGCGGGGGACTATGAAAAACTGTTTTTT.